This T cell receptor (beta chain) was captured by sequencing in a study of blood T cell repertoires in COVID-19. Across the whole study: Samples taken during acute and convalescent COVID-19 were collected in the United States, Italy and Spain.

As handled by the study authors: Cell counts per sample came from amplifying reference gene primers. Profiled with immunoSEQ multiplex PCR; TCRdb holds only in-frame clones, not every one. D and trimming come from the DNA, and the V and J calls and clone size come from that table. Among 270,000 or so clones listed, approximately 85% were seen once. Participant reports of clinical history set cohort assignment. Each exposed participant met a COVID-19 case in the 2 weeks preceding study entry. Per the germline V gene, CDR1 is SGHRS and CDR2 is YFSETQ. This CDR3 spans 17 amino acids. The V segment lost 5 bases and the J segment 4 bases; nucleotides outside the gene matches: 15.

The V gene is TRBV5-1, the J gene TRBJ2-3; TRBD2 matches at 8 bases. The sample was PBMCs or T cells enriched from blood (not recorded which). This clonotype was obtained from a woman between 50 and 59 years old who had been exposed to COVID-19. CDR3 nucleotide sequence: TGCGCCAGCAGATCCCCGGGCGCGGGGGGCCCCCCAGATACGCAGTATTTT. It encodes CASRSPGAGGPPDTQYF.